The present T cell receptor beta chain was sequenced within a study of human T cells and chemical hapten exposure. For the study at large: Per-sample TCR yield variability stemmed mainly from small pooled library volume differences.

Time point noted: pre-sensitization, week 0. Treatment meaning: therapeutic diphenylcyclopropenone sensitization with weekly scalp DPC. The sample holds a few counts of this clonotype. TCRdb reprocessed the RACE reads with MiXCR, giving one entry per CDR3 protein. The sample comprises a few hundred thousand distinct CDR3 sequences, around 5.5% of which are singletons, and about 8.2% rests with the top ten. The V gene lost 5 bases and the J gene lost 5 bases, with 15 bases spanning the gap. The CDR3 contains 14 residues. The germline gives CDR1 MNHEY, CDR2 SMNVEV (reference sequence). The chain joins TRBV27 to TRBJ1-2, with D uncertain. Here the sequenced sample was whole blood, taken in connection with sensitization to the hapten diphenylcyclopropenone (DPC). This TCR was recovered from a woman under 30 with alopecia areata. Some clones in this sample may be carry-over from other donors' samples. The CDR3 DNA follows: TGTGCCAGCAGTACGGACGGGTTGGAATATGGCTACACCTTC. It translates to CASSTDGLEYGYTF.